A single sample gave rise to the 6 T cell receptor beta chains below, sequenced in a study of patients and donors after allogeneic stem cell transplantation. TCRdb re-analysed the RT-PCR reads in MiXCR, keeping a single row per CDR3 protein. The table lists roughly 940,000 distinct CDR3 sequences, under 20% of them singletons. The sequenced sample consisted of blood, either unsorted or a sorted T cell fraction (not recorded which). These receptors originate from a human donor who was either an allogeneic HSCT recipient or a stem cell or donor lymphocyte infusion donor (not recorded which). It is not recorded whose cells these are; they may come from a transplant donor.

V gene TRBV29-1 combines with J gene TRBJ1-1; a weak D match, TRBD1 (5 bases). The CDR3 has 15 residues. CDR1 is SQVTM, CDR2 ANQGSEA, per germline. V was pared by 7 bases and J by 2 bases, with 20 bases between. The CDR3 reads CSAQPGSGFNTEAFF. CDR3 coding DNA: TGCAGCGCCCAGCCGGGGTCAGGGTTCAACACTGAAGCTTTCTTT.

This clonotype occurred a few times. The J gene is TRBJ2-2, the V gene TRBV27; D is ambiguous. The V and J ends lost 4 bases and 6 bases respectively, with 9 bases between them. CDR1 is MNHEY, CDR2 SMNVEV, per germline (reference sequence). The CDR3 loop spans 13 amino acids. CDR3 loop: CASSSLWAGELFF. CDR3 nucleotides: TGTGCCAGCAGTTCCCTCTGGGCCGGGGAGCTGTTTTTT.

This clonotype showed up just a few times. The CDR3 spells CASSQGGQGRREKLFF. Here the CDR3 DNA reads TGTGCCAGCAGCCAAGGGGGACAGGGGCGACGTGAAAAACTGTTTTTT. The V gene is TRBV3-1, the J gene TRBJ1-4, with TRBD1 identical over 10 bases. The CDR3 is 16 amino acids. J gave up 7 bases and V 1 base, and 6 bases lay outside the gene matches. Germline lookup yields CDR1 LGHDT and CDR2 YNNKEL (reference sequence).

Only a few counts were recorded for this clonotype. This sequence joins TRBV2 and TRBJ2-5, with 7 bases identical to TRBD2. The CDR3 totals 12 residues. The V gene end was trimmed by 6 bases and the J gene end by 3 bases; junction bases not matched to a gene: 1. Germline CDR1 is SNHLY and CDR2 is FYNNEI. The CDR3 bases are TGTGCCAGCAGGGCGGGAGAAGAGACCCAGTACTTC. Translating it yields CASRAGEETQYF. Full variable domain (outside the CDR3, taken from reference TRBV2 and TRBJ2-5): EPEVTQTPSHQVTQMGQEVILRCVPISNHLYFYWYRQILGQKVEFLVSFYNNEISEKSEIFDDQFSVERPDGSNFTLKIRSTKLEDSAMYFCASRAGEETQYFGPGTRLLVL.

The genes are TRBV7-3 and TRBJ1-4; D perhaps matches TRBD1 (5 bases). The V end lost 5 bases, the J end lost 7 bases, and 11 bases lay between the germline ends. The CDR3 is 13 amino acids. CDR1 is SGHTA, CDR2 FQGTGA, per germline. This CDR3 reads CASSPGRGEKLFF. Here the CDR3 DNA reads TGTGCCAGCAGCCCAGGGCGGGGTGAAAAACTGTTTTTT.

The chain couples TRBV6-2 or TRBV6-3 to TRBJ2-3; D may correspond to TRBD1 or TRBD2 (5 bases each). Trimming shortened V by 6 bases and J by 4 bases, and 14 bases separated the two germline ends. The CDR3 length is 14 residues. Germline V gene lookup returns CDR1 MNHEY and CDR2 SVGEGT. The DNA of the CDR3 is TGTGCCAGCAGCTCCCTCTGGGGGTCAGATACGCAGTATTTT. It yields the protein CASSSLWGSDTQYF.